By sample share, the clone carrying this T cell receptor (beta chain) is medium-sized. Gene names and germline refer to mouse. The CDR3 is cut off 1 residue early in the read; its end comes from the germline J gene. The time point was: mouse harvest day 7 after allogeneic transplant. Mouse grafts combined 10^7 T-cell-depleted bone marrow cells with 10^6 splenic CD5+ T cells. Method: immunoSEQ multiplex PCR; TCRdb's copy keeps in-frame clones and lacks some. The table includes more than 5,000 clones, roughly 46% detected once. The data derive from a study of tissue T cells after allogeneic stem cell transplantation. This CDR3 contains 13 residues. V lost 7 bases and J lost 4; bases outside the gene matches: 5. The germline V gene has CDR1 NSQYPW and CDR2 LRSPGD (reference sequence).

The chain couples TRBV1 to TRBJ2-7; 9 nucleotides line up with TRBD1. The specimen was gut tissue. The receptor's source is a female BALB/c mouse given C57BL/6 T cells with graft-versus-host disease after an allogeneic hematopoietic cell transplant. This CDR3 is CTCNPGQGYEQYF. The CDR3 bases that were read are TGCACCTGCAACCCGGGACAGGGATATGAACAGTAC.